Each of the 30 T cell receptor beta chains below was sequenced from the same sample in a study of T cells in Graves' hyperthyroidism and ophthalmopathy (dated by TCRdb to the late 2010s). The method behind the library was multiplex PCR. These reads were obtained on an Illumina HiSeq 2000. Amplification of TCR beta CDR3 regions was carried out from RNA transcripts. The first round of RT-PCR for the TCR CDR3 was performed with the HTBI primer set and the Qiagen OneStep RT-PCR kit. TCRdb reanalyzed the raw reads on its own, using fastp at Q25 for trimming and MiXCR for clone calling, and kept in-frame beta chains. A single entry per CDR3 protein holds the most common genes and DNA from its merged rows. This sample gives 300,000 or so distinct CDR3 sequences in total; around a fifth of them show up just once. Over 45% of the sample is in the top ten clones. The sample taken for sequencing was blood. The receptors derive from a woman between 45 and 60 years old with Graves' hyperthyroidism.

The chain recombines TRBV2 with TRBJ2-1; the match to TRBD1 covers 9 bases. The CDR3 has 13 residues. V trimming: 6 bases; J trimming: 8 bases; junction bases outside the gene matches: 5. Germline V gives CDR1 SNHLY, CDR2 FYNNEI. The CDR3 is CASRGTGIDEQFF. CDR3 nucleotides: TGTGCCAGCAGAGGGACAGGGATCGATGAGCAGTTCTTC.

This clonotype was detected many times. In DNA, the CDR3 is TGTGCCAGCAGCCAAGTGAGGGGGTTGGGCACTGAAGCTTTCTTT. Residues: CASSQVRGLGTEAFF. The V and J genes are TRBV3-1 and TRBJ1-1, with D possibly matching TRBD1 (6 bases). Germline V gives CDR1 LGHDT, CDR2 YNNKEL (reference sequence). V dropped 1 base and J dropped 4 bases, with 13 bases sitting between them. There are 15 residues in the CDR3. Drawing the rest from reference TRBV3-1 and TRBJ1-1, the complete variable domain is DTAVSQTPKYLVTQMGNDKSIKCEQNLGHDTMYWYKQDSKKFLKIMFSYNNKELIINETVPNRFSPKSPDKAHLNLHINSLELGDSAVYFCASSQVRGLGTEAFFGQGTRLTVV.

This clonotype was seen many times. The chain combines TRBV28 with TRBJ1-1; the match to TRBD1 covers 9 bases. This CDR3 has 15 residues. Germline loops: CDR1 MDHEN, CDR2 SYDVKM. Losses at the gene ends were 7 bases for V and 5 bases for J; bases not matched to a gene: 11. The DNA of the CDR3 is TGTGCCAGCAACCTCCGGGACAGGGTCCGGACTGAAGCTTTCTTT. This gives the protein CASNLRDRVRTEAFF.

V is TRBV5-1 and J is TRBJ2-1; 7 bases match TRBD1. The CDR3 sequence is 15 residues long. V shed 2 bases and J 1 base; nucleotides not matched to a gene: 3. Germline CDR1 is SGHRS and CDR2 is YFSETQ. CDR3 sequence: CASSFSGQSYNEQFF. DNA of the CDR3: TGCGCCAGCAGCTTCTCGGGACAGTCCTACAATGAGCAGTTCTTC.

This rearrangement joins TRBV19 to TRBJ2-5; 7 bases are a match to TRBD2. Germline V lookup: CDR1 LNHDA, CDR2 SQIVND (reference sequence). V trimming: 5 bases; J trimming: 1 base; junction bases outside the gene matches: 10. CDR3 length equals 16 residues. The DNA for the CDR3 is TGTGCCAGTAGTCGTGGTAGCGGGTACCCCCAAGAGACCCAGTACTTC. Translation gives CASSRGSGYPQETQYF.

This chain uses TRBV6-9 with TRBJ1-2; unclear D gene. Germline values: CDR1 MNHGY, CDR2 SVAAGI. Deletions cut 4 bases from V and 4 bases from J, with 13 bases between. This CDR3 contains 14 residues. Here the CDR3 reads CASSSAPGAYGYTF. CDR3 bases: TGTGCCAGCAGTTCCGCCCCGGGCGCCTATGGCTACACCTTC.

J is TRBJ1-4 and V is TRBV11-2; the D is unclear. With 3 bases removed from V and 8 bases from J, the gap between germline ends came to 10 bases. This CDR3 has 13 residues. Germline V gene sequence: CDR1 SGHAT, CDR2 FQNNGV. The CDR3 protein is CASSFRIDEKLFF. CDR3 nucleotide sequence: TGTGCCAGCAGCTTTCGGATAGACGAAAAACTGTTTTTT.

The sample holds many counts of this clonotype. The chain couples TRBV6-1 to TRBJ2-2; TRBD1 is a possible D gene (5 bases). V lost 6 bases, J lost 0 bases, and 17 bases lay in between. The CDR3 contains 17 residues. The germline V gene has CDR1 MNHNS and CDR2 SASEGT. Here the CDR3 DNA reads TGTGCCAGCAGGGGTGGCGCAGGGTACGCGAACACCGGGGAGCTGTTTTTT. Encoded protein: CASRGGAGYANTGELFF.

This clonotype was recorded at least ten times. The V call is TRBV18, the J call TRBJ1-4; D is uncertain. Trimming stripped 4 bases from V and 4 bases from J, with 10 bases between. Germline CDR1 is KGHSH and CDR2 is LQKENI. The CDR3 consists of 14 residues. CDR3 bases: TGTGCCAGCTCACAAAGGAGGGTTAATGAAAAACTGTTTTTT. It is translated as CASSQRRVNEKLFF. The full variable domain, completed using reference TRBV18 and TRBJ1-4, is NAGVMQNPRHLVRRRGQEARLRCSPMKGHSHVYWYRQLPEEGLKFMVYLQKENIIDESGMPKERFSAEFPKEGPSILRIQQVVRGDSAAYFCASSQRRVNEKLFFGSGTQLSVL.

This clonotype came up many times. V gene TRBV2 combines with J gene TRBJ2-7, with 7 positions matching TRBD2. After removal of 9 bases from V and 4 bases from J, the junction contained 12 bases not matched to a gene. Germline V lookup: CDR1 SNHLY, CDR2 FYNNEI. CDR3 size: 14 residues. The CDR3: CARGGSSPLYEQYF. The CDR3 coding sequence is TGTGCCAGAGGCGGGAGTTCCCCGTTATACGAGCAGTACTTC.

Many counts were recorded for this clonotype. The genes are TRBV12-3 or TRBV12-4 and TRBJ1-1; a possible D gene is TRBD1 (6 bases). This CDR3 has 15 amino acids. Trimming took off 4 bases at V and 1 base at J, with 13 bases between the two ends. The CDR3 DNA sequence: TGTGCCAGCAGTTCATCCGGGACAAGGAACACTGAAGCTTTCTTT. It translates to CASSSSGTRNTEAFF.

The chain has TRBV20-1 and TRBJ1-2, with 8 bases that match TRBD1. The CDR3 runs to 13 residues. The junction had 10 bases not matched to a gene; V was cut back by 6 bases and J by 7 bases. The germline V gene has CDR1 DFQATT and CDR2 SNEGSKA (reference sequence). The CDR3 nucleotides are TGCAGTGCCACGACCTCTACAGGGGGTGGCTACACCTTC. This codes for CSATTSTGGGYTF.

This clonotype was detected ten times or more. This chain links TRBV2 with TRBJ2-1; 9 bases are a match to TRBD1. Germline-derived CDR1 and CDR2 are SNHLY and FYNNEI. CDR3 length: 15 amino acids. After removal of 5 bases from V and 9 bases from J, the junction contained 11 bases not matched to a gene. The CDR3 loop is CASSWDRVGGSEQFF. CDR3 DNA: TGTGCCAGCAGTTGGGACAGGGTAGGCGGCAGTGAGCAGTTCTTC.

This clonotype was seen only a few times. This chain uses TRBV2 with TRBJ1-1; D remains unclear. CDR3 size: 15 residues. Between the trimmed V and J ends, which lost 4 bases and 5 bases, there was a span of 17 bases. CDR1 is SNHLY, CDR2 FYNNEI, per germline. CDR3 in DNA: TGTGCCAGCAGTGGGGTTGGAGGGCAATGGACTGAAGCTTTCTTT. Residues: CASSGVGGQWTEAFF. Full variable domain (missing parts from reference TRBV2 and TRBJ1-1): EPEVTQTPSHQVTQMGQEVILRCVPISNHLYFYWYRQILGQKVEFLVSFYNNEISEKSEIFDDQFSVERPDGSNFTLKIRSTKLEDSAMYFCASSGVGGQWTEAFFGQGTRLTVV.

This clonotype was detected only a few times. V gene TRBV29-1 combines with J gene TRBJ2-7; 9 bases fit TRBD1. V shed 7 bases and J 8 bases; nucleotides not matched to a gene: 9. The germline CDR1 and CDR2 sequences are SQVTM and ANQGSEA. The CDR3 has 12 amino acids. The CDR3 sequence: CSAGQGNLQQYF. CDR3 bases: TGCAGCGCCGGACAGGGGAACCTTCAGCAGTACTTC.

This clonotype turned up a few times. V is TRBV9 and J is TRBJ1-3; D uncertain. Trimming removed 0 bases from V and 15 bases from J, with 22 bases in between. This CDR3 has 15 residues. Germline CDR1 SGDLS, CDR2 YYNGEE. The CDR3 protein is CASSVGASGTNLGYF. The DNA of the CDR3 is TGTGCCAGCAGCGTAGGGGCTAGCGGCACAAATCTTGGATATTTT.

This clonotype was picked up many times. The V call is TRBV6-1, the J call TRBJ2-1; D may be TRBD2 (5 bases). V lost 5 bases and J lost 11, with 13 bases in between. CDR3 size: 12 residues. Per the germline V gene, CDR1 is MNHNS and CDR2 is SASEGT. Written as DNA, the CDR3 is TGTGCCAGCAGTCCAGGACTCCGGAAGCAGTTCTTC. It is translated as CASSPGLRKQFF.

This clonotype was recorded a few times. The chain combines TRBV15 with TRBJ1-6, with 7 nucleotides matching TRBD1. The CDR3 is 14 residues long. J gave up 6 bases and V 5 bases, and 4 bases lay outside the gene matches. Germline V gene sequence: CDR1 LNHNV, CDR2 YYDKDF (reference sequence). CDR3 in amino acids: CATSPGQANSPLHF. Written as DNA, the CDR3 is TGTGCCACCAGCCCTGGACAGGCTAATTCACCCCTCCACTTT.

Concerning this clonotype: This may come from a read error, since a much larger clone is one base off. The chain couples TRBV5-1 to TRBJ2-1; 7 bases match TRBD2. J lost 5 bases, V lost 4 bases, and 3 bases had no gene match. Germline loops: CDR1 SGHRS, CDR2 YFSETQ. This CDR3 comprises 13 residues. The CDR3 sequence: CASSMTSHNEQFF. The CDR3 DNA reads TGCGCCAGCAGCATGACTAGCCACAATGAGCAGTTCTTC.

This clonotype has a count of ten or more. J is TRBJ1-3 and V is TRBV2; D ambiguous. Germline V gives CDR1 SNHLY, CDR2 FYNNEI. This CDR3 region has 11 residues. V gave up 4 bases and J gave up 4 bases, with 2 bases separating them. The CDR3 here is CASSAGNTIYF. For the CDR3, the DNA is TGTGCCAGCAGTGCGGGAAACACCATATATTTT.

This chain connects TRBV30 to TRBJ1-6; unclear D gene. Per germline, CDR1 GTSNPN and CDR2 SVGIG (reference sequence). The CDR3 is made up of 15 amino acids. Trimming stripped 3 bases from V and 10 bases from J, with 19 bases between. CDR3 DNA: TGTGCCTGGAGAGAATTTACAGCGTTATCCTCACCCCTCCACTTT. It codes for CAWREFTALSSPLHF. Filled out from reference TRBV30 and TRBJ1-6, the complete variable domain reads SQTIHQWPATLVQPVGSPLSLECTVEGTSNPNLYWYRQAAGRGLQLLFYSVGIGQISSEVPQNLSASRPQDRQFILSSKKLLLSDSGFYLCAWREFTALSSPLHFGNGTRLTVT.

This clonotype was recorded many times. The J gene is TRBJ2-3, the V gene TRBV20-1, with D maybe TRBD1 (6 bases). V gave up 2 bases and J gave up 6 bases, with 12 bases separating them. The CDR3 is 13 residues long. Looked up from germline, CDR1 is DFQATT and CDR2 is SNEGSKA (reference sequence). The CDR3 coding sequence is TGCAGTGCTAGACACAGGGCGGGCGATACGCAGTATTTT. This codes for CSARHRAGDTQYF.

This clonotype was counted ten times or more. The chain recombines TRBV20-1 with TRBJ2-5; D unresolved. CDR1 is DFQATT and CDR2 is SNEGSKA in the germline V gene (reference sequence). Trimming removed 0 bases at V and 4 bases at J, with 12 bases between. This CDR3 spans 14 amino acids. CDR3 sequence (DNA): TGCAGTGCTAGAGATTCCGCAAAGATAGAGACCCAGTACTTC. Amino acids: CSARDSAKIETQYF.

The chain links TRBV28 to TRBJ1-4, with unresolved D. From germline, CDR1 is MDHEN and CDR2 SYDVKM. The germline V and J ends were trimmed by 7 bases and 10 bases, with 13 bases remaining between them. This CDR3 spans 12 amino acids. The CDR3 coding sequence is TGTGCCAGCATGGCCTGGTCTGGAAAACTGTTTTTT. Encoded protein: CASMAWSGKLFF.

V gene TRBV15 combines with J gene TRBJ1-6; the D gene is possibly TRBD1 (6 bases). The CDR3 spans 16 residues. Germline CDR1 is LNHNV and CDR2 is YYDKDF (reference sequence). Trimming removed 0 bases from V and 7 bases from J, with 13 bases in between. The DNA for the CDR3 is TGTGCCACCAGCAGAGATCGGCAGGGGAAGAATTCACCCCTCCACTTT. Protein sequence: CATSRDRQGKNSPLHF.

The table lists this clonotype with a few counts. The chain carries TRBV11-3 and TRBJ2-7, with 9 bases lining up with TRBD1. The CDR3 spans 13 residues. The J segment lost 5 bases and the V segment lost 7 bases, leaving 6 bases of the junction unmatched. The germline V gene encodes CDR1 SGHNT and CDR2 YENEEA. CDR3 protein: CASKATGGHEQYF. DNA for the CDR3: TGTGCCAGCAAGGCTACAGGGGGCCACGAGCAGTACTTC.

There are a few counts of this clonotype. The V call is TRBV13, the J call TRBJ2-3; 8 nucleotides align to TRBD1. This CDR3 has 15 amino acids. Germline lookup yields CDR1 PRHDT and CDR2 FYEKMQ (reference sequence). The trim removed 2 bases at V and 2 bases at J, leaving 3 bases unmatched. CDR3 in DNA: TGTGCCAGCAGCTTAAGGACAGGGTACACAGATACGCAGTATTTT. Translated, it gives CASSLRTGYTDTQYF.

In this sample, this clonotype turned up a few times. This rearrangement joins TRBV5-1 to TRBJ1-2; TRBD1 is a possible D gene (5 bases). Trimming cost V 4 bases and J 8 bases, with 18 bases left between them. The CDR3 length is 14 residues. Germline lookup yields CDR1 SGHRS and CDR2 YFSETQ. The CDR3 nucleotides are TGCGCCAGCAGCCCGGGGACTACCCATAACGGCTACACCTTC. The encoded protein is CASSPGTTHNGYTF. Complete variable domain (other parts from reference TRBV5-1 and TRBJ1-2): KAGVTQTPRYLIKTRGQQVTLSCSPISGHRSVSWYQQTPGQGLQFLFEYFSETQRNKGNFPGRFSGRQFSNSRSEMNVSTLELGDSALYLCASSPGTTHNGYTFGSGTRLTVV.

This clonotype was observed a handful of times. CDR3 region: CASSPLGTGIGEQYF. CDR3 nucleotides: TGCGCCAGCAGCCCCCTTGGGACAGGGATTGGAGAGCAGTACTTC. The chain has TRBV5-1 and TRBJ2-7; 9 bases match TRBD1. The V gene end was trimmed by 4 bases and the J gene end by 7 bases; junction bases not matched to a gene: 12. The CDR3 has 15 residues. Germline-derived CDR1 and CDR2 are SGHRS and YFSETQ.

The chain is built from TRBV28 and TRBJ2-5; tentatively, D is TRBD1 or TRBD2 (5 bases each). V was pared by 6 bases and J by 1 base, with 12 bases between. The CDR3 has 14 amino acids. Germline CDR1 MDHEN, CDR2 SYDVKM. CDR3 coding DNA: TGTGCCAGCAGGGAAAGGGGACGCCAAGAGACCCAGTACTTC. It specifies CASRERGRQETQYF. Full variable domain (missing parts from reference TRBV28 and TRBJ2-5): DVKVTQSSRYLVKRTGEKVFLECVQDMDHENMFWYRQDPGLGLRLIYFSYDVKMKEKGDIPEGYSVSREKKERFSLILESASTNQTSMYLCASRERGRQETQYFGPGTRLLVL.